This TCR beta chain was captured in a study of beta chain features in type 1 diabetes. General study points: Shortening that was moderate but significant affected the TCRB CDR3s of Type 1 diabetes patients in all four CD4+ subsets. cDNA-based reads could over-represent cells with high TCR expression. Any PCR bias toward short templates would affect both groups alike.

This CDR3 region has 13 residues. The V gene end was trimmed by 6 bases and the J gene end by 2 bases; junction bases not matched to a gene: 4. The germline gives CDR1 MNHNS, CDR2 SASEGT. The investigators reverse transcribed all of the isolated RNA, so they sequenced expressed TCRB transcripts. Repertoires were generated with immunoSEQ multiplex PCR, while TCRdb's copy carries only in-frame clones and drops some. The table has 200,000 to 300,000 clones, approximately 14% seen once; the top ten hold approximately 0.018%. A few counts support this clone. Its antigen is still unknown. The receptor comes from a man between 25 and 39 years old with type 1 diabetes. The sequenced material came from naive CD4+ T cells from blood. V and J are TRBV6-1 and TRBJ2-7, with 7 bases lining up with TRBD1. CDR3 region: CASRRTGPYEQYF. The DNA of the CDR3 is TGTGCCAGCAGGCGGACAGGACCCTACGAGCAGTACTTC.